This TCR beta chain was identified in a study of breast tumors, draining lymph nodes, adjacent tissues. TCRdb recomputed calls from the multiplex PCR reads with MiXCR, one row per CDR3 protein. The sample records approximately 280,000 distinct CDR3 sequences, roughly 31% being singletons. The lymph nodes were axillary draining lymph nodes from breast cancer patients. Trimming cost V 7 bases and J 4 bases; bases outside gene matches: 12. This CDR3 contains 16 residues. Germline-derived CDR1 and CDR2 are LGHNT and FRNRAP. As for this clonotype: Its antigen is still unknown. This may come from a read error, since a much larger clone is one base off.

General study results and limits: That most tumor T cells come from lymph nodes remained unproven. Tumor TCR diversity was below lymph nodes but above nontumor tissue.

Material for sequencing was axillary lymph node tissue. This TCR was sampled from a female donor with breast cancer. Some clones in this sample may be carry-over from other donors' samples. The chain links TRBV12-5 to TRBJ2-5, with TRBD2 matching 10 bases. CDR3 coding DNA: TGTGCTAGTGTCACCGGGACTAGCGAGTACCGAGAGACCCAGTACTTC. Its protein is CASVTGTSEYRETQYF. Drawing the rest from reference TRBV12-5 and TRBJ2-5, the complete variable domain is DARVTQTPRHKVTEMGQEVTMRCQPILGHNTVFWYRQTMMQGLELLAYFRNRAPLDDSGMPKDRFSAEMPDATLATLKIQPSEPRDSAVYFCASVTGTSEYRETQYFGPGTRLLVL.